Listed below are T cell receptor beta chains from one sample, sequenced in a study of cytomegalovirus exposure and HLA in healthy donors. Libraries were prepared by immunoSEQ multiplex PCR; TCRdb keeps only in-frame clonotypes and omits some of them. The profile shows more than 140,000 clones, approximately 71% of them singletons. The sample comprised PBMCs. Source of these receptors: a man aged 40-55 years in good health and CMV-seronegative. Each CDR3 is given with its conserved first and last residue. The D gene is left open where the match is weak. Where a row states a size, it is once, few, many or the class of an expanded clone; other rows omit it.

size	V	J	D	DNA	CDR3
once	TRBV4-1	TRBJ2-7	TRBD1	TGCGCCAGCTCCCTGGGACAGGCGGCGGGGGAGCAGTACTTC	CASSLGQAAGEQYF
.	TRBV6-6	TRBJ2-5	TRBD2	TGTGCCACCTTGACTAGCGGGGGAGGAGAGACCCAGTACTTC	CATLTSGGGETQYF
.	TRBV5-6	TRBJ2-2	TRBD2	TGTGCCAGCAGCTTTGGACTAGCGGGGGTCAACACCGGGGAGCTGTTTTTT	CASSFGLAGVNTGELFF
once	TRBV7-8	TRBJ2-4	TRBD1	TGTGCCAGCTCCTACACAGGGGGCGAAAACATTCAGTACTTC	CASSYTGGENIQYF
.	TRBV7-8	TRBJ1-6	TRBD1	TGTGCCAGCAGCCGGTTCGACAGGGAATCCTATAATTCACCCCTCCACTTT	CASSRFDRESYNSPLHF
.	TRBV11-2	TRBJ1-1	TRBD1	TGTGCCAGCACTCTAAGGCGGCCGGGACAGGGGAGGAACACTGAAGCTTTCTTT	CASTLRRPGQGRNTEAFF
.	TRBV5-1	TRBJ2-1	TRBD2	TGCGCCAGCAGCTTGGTTAGCGGGGCTGGATACAATGAGCAGTTCTTC	CASSLVSGAGYNEQFF
.	TRBV6-1	TRBJ1-5	.	TGTGCCAGCAGTGGGACTTTAATCATCGGTAGCAATCAGCCCCAGCATTTT	CASSGTLIIGSNQPQHF
.	TRBV5-6	TRBJ2-3	TRBD2	TGTGCCAGCAGACGGACTAGCGGGGGATCGGGTACGCAGTATTTT	CASRRTSGGSGTQYF
.	TRBV2	TRBJ1-5	TRBD1	TGTGCCAGCAGTGGTCAGACAGGGGATCAGCCCCAGCATTTT	CASSGQTGDQPQHF
.	TRBV6-5	TRBJ1-5	.	TGTGCCAGCAGTCCTGGAGCGGGCAATCAGCCCCAGCATTTT	CASSPGAGNQPQHF
.	TRBV7-9	TRBJ1-2	.	TGTGCCAGCAGCTCAAGACAGAACTATGGCTACACCTTC	CASSSRQNYGYTF
few	TRBV7-6	TRBJ1-5	TRBD1	TGTGCCAGCAGCTTAATCGCGGGACAGGGGCAGCCCCAGCATTTT	CASSLIAGQGQPQHF
.	TRBV27	TRBJ2-5	.	TGTGCCAGCAGTATAACAGGGGGGGAAGAGACCCAGTACTTC	CASSITGGEETQYF
.	TRBV5-1	TRBJ2-5	TRBD2	TGCGCCAGCAGCCCGGGGGCGTCTAGCGGGGAAGAGACCCAGTACTTC	CASSPGASSGEETQYF
.	TRBV27	TRBJ1-1	.	TGTGCCAGCAGTTTATGGGGCACTCCTGGCACTGAAGCTTTCTTT	CASSLWGTPGTEAFF
.	TRBV15	TRBJ2-1	.	TGTGCCACCAGCAGAGGGGGCAGGGTTCAACAGCAGTTCTTC	CATSRGGRVQQQFF
.	TRBV5-5	TRBJ2-7	TRBD1	TGTGCCAGCAGCTTTCCGGGACAGGGGCTAACATTGGAGTCCTACGAGCAGTACTTC	CASSFPGQGLTLESYEQYF
few	TRBV6-1	TRBJ2-1	.	TGTGCCAGCCGGGTTAACAATGAGCAGTTCTTC	CASRVNNEQFF
.	TRBV6-1	TRBJ2-5	.	TGTGCCAGCAGTGAATCTAGGGGTCGGGAGACCCAGTACTTC	CASSESRGRETQYF
.	TRBV28	TRBJ2-2	TRBD2	TGTGCCAGCAGTTTCGGGGGGGACACCGGGGAGCTGTTTTTT	CASSFGGDTGELFF
.	TRBV4-3	TRBJ2-1	TRBD2	TGCGCCAGCAGCCAAGAGGGAGCGGGAGGTGAGCAGTTCTTC	CASSQEGAGGEQFF
.	TRBV29-1	TRBJ2-5	.	TGCAGCGTTGAACAGGGGCGCTGGGAGACCCAGTACTTC	CSVEQGRWETQYF
.	TRBV2	TRBJ2-1	.	.	CASSEIGVAGGSVHWFF
.	TRBV7-2	TRBJ2-7	TRBD1	TGTGCCAGCAGCTCGCACAGGGGGCGCTTGTCCTACGAGCAGTACTTC	CASSSHRGRLSYEQYF
.	TRBV6-5	TRBJ1-2	.	TGTGCCAGCAGTTACTCGATTAACAGTCCCTATGGCTACACCTTC	CASSYSINSPYGYTF
.	TRBV7-9	TRBJ2-2	.	TGTGCCAGCAGCTTATCGGCAGGGCCAACCGGGGAGCTGTTTTTT	CASSLSAGPTGELFF
.	TRBV20-1	TRBJ1-5	.	TGCAGTGCTAGAGACAGGGTCTTCCAGCATTTT	CSARDRVFQHF
.	TRBV19	TRBJ2-7	TRBD1	TGTGCCAGTAGTTTGCGGACAGGGGGCTCTTACGAGCAGTACTTC	CASSLRTGGSYEQYF
few	TRBV5-1	TRBJ2-2	.	TGCGCCAGCAGCTTGGGTTTCGGGACAACGAACACCGGGGAGCTGTTTTTT	CASSLGFGTTNTGELFF
.	TRBV6-5	TRBJ2-3	.	TGTGCCAGCAGTTACTCGATGGGAGAGGGATGGGAGCAGTATTTT	CASSYSMGEGWEQYF
.	TRBV2	TRBJ1-2	.	TGTGCCAGCAGTGAAGGGATAAACGGAGTGTATGGCTACACCTTC	CASSEGINGVYGYTF
.	TRBV7-8	TRBJ1-2	.	TGTGCCAGCAACTCGGGGATCTCTGACTATGGCTACACCTTC	CASNSGISDYGYTF
.	TRBV27	TRBJ1-1	.	TGTGCCAGCAGTCCTATCTTGGGAGGGTCGAACACTGAAGCTTTCTTT	CASSPILGGSNTEAFF
.	TRBV5-1	TRBJ1-5	.	TGCGCCAGCAGCTTGGAGGGGGGCAATCAGCCCCAGCATTTT	CASSLEGGNQPQHF
.	TRBV19	TRBJ2-5	TRBD1	TGTGCCAGTAGGGGACAGGGTGGTGCGGAGACCCAGTACTTC	CASRGQGGAETQYF
.	TRBV11-2	TRBJ2-1	.	TGTGCCAGCAGACCTCCGGGACTCCGGTTGTACAATGAGCAGTTCTTC	CASRPPGLRLYNEQFF
.	TRBV10-3	TRBJ2-1	.	TGTGCCATCAGTGGCCTCTCGGGGGATGAGCAGTTCTTC	CAISGLSGDEQFF
few	TRBV9	TRBJ1-1	.	TGTGCCAGCAGCGTCCGCGGCTATATGGACACTGAAGCTTTCTTT	CASSVRGYMDTEAFF
.	TRBV5-4	TRBJ1-1	TRBD1	TGTGCCAGCAGCGGACAGGACGTGAACACTGAAGCTTTCTTT	CASSGQDVNTEAFF
few	TRBV9	TRBJ1-2	.	TGTGCCAGCAGCTACGGGGGGGGACAAGGCTACACCTTC	CASSYGGGQGYTF
.	TRBV5-1	TRBJ1-4	.	TGCGCCAGCAGCTTGGAACCCCCCGGGGAGGGTGAAAAACTGTTTTTT	CASSLEPPGEGEKLFF
.	TRBV11-2	TRBJ2-1	.	TGTGCCAGCAGGAACCACAGGGCACACAATGAGCAGTTCTTC	CASRNHRAHNEQFF
.	TRBV11-3	TRBJ2-7	TRBD1	TGTGCCAGCAGCTACGACAGGGACTACGAGCAGTACTTC	CASSYDRDYEQYF
.	TRBV15	TRBJ2-5	TRBD2	TGTGCCACCAGCCCCCCGGGACTATTCATTCAAGAGACCCAGTACTTC	CATSPPGLFIQETQYF
.	TRBV11-3	TRBJ2-1	TRBD2	TGTGCCAGCAGCCCCAGACTAGCGGGGGGGATGACGAAGCAGTTCTTC	CASSPRLAGGMTKQFF
.	TRBV9	TRBJ1-1	.	TGTGCCAGCAGCGTAGGAAGGCGGGCCTCCCCCGAAGCTTTCTTT	CASSVGRRASPEAFF
.	TRBV7-9	TRBJ2-7	TRBD2	TGTTCCAGCAGCTTAGGGGGGGCTAGCGGGGGTACCTACGAGCAGTACTTC	CSSSLGGASGGTYEQYF
.	TRBV2	TRBJ1-6	.	TGTGCCAGCAGTGAAGATCAGGGTCGGGCCCTCCACTTT	CASSEDQGRALHF
.	TRBV5-1	TRBJ2-7	.	TGCGCCAGCAGCCCCCGGGGAGGGGGCTCCTACGAGCAGTACTTC	CASSPRGGGSYEQYF
.	TRBV5-6	TRBJ2-3	TRBD1	TGTGCCAGCAGATTGACGCCGGGACAGGTTGGTACGGATACGCAGTATTTT	CASRLTPGQVGTDTQYF
.	TRBV14	TRBJ1-1	.	TGTGCCAGCAGCCTTGGGCTTGACACTGAAGCTTTCTTT	CASSLGLDTEAFF
.	TRBV6-1	TRBJ2-7	.	TGTGCCAGCAGTGATGGGCAGGGCGCTCCCTACGAGCAGTACTTC	CASSDGQGAPYEQYF
.	TRBV29-1	TRBJ2-3	.	TGCAGCGTTGAAGATTTAGCGGAATTAACAGATACGCAGTATTTT	CSVEDLAELTDTQYF
.	TRBV18	TRBJ1-2	TRBD1	TGTGCCAGCTCACCACAGGGGGCCCTCTATGGCTACACCTTC	CASSPQGALYGYTF